Sequencing of this TCR beta chain was carried out in a study of T cell responses to AZD1222 COVID-19 vaccine. Overall study findings and caveats: After two AZD1222 doses, spike-specific TCR breadth and depth rose versus day 0. Distributed over spike, vaccine-associated CD4 TCRs predominated at 160-218 and 743-854. Reportedly, nearly half the spike-specific TCRs target unmutated variant regions.

The protocol was immunoSEQ multiplex PCR, while the TCRdb copy is restricted to in-frame clones and leaves out a portion. The data hold some 130,000 clones, with 75% to 85% observed a single time. In the case of this clone: Its specificity is not known.

The CDR3 length is 13 residues. Between the trimmed V and J ends, which lost 9 bases and 7 bases, there was a span of 18 bases. Germline CDR1 reads SNHLY; CDR2 reads FYNNEI. The sample was peripheral blood, taken 28 days after the second dose of the MenACWY control vaccine. This clonotype was obtained from an adult who received the MenACWY meningococcal vaccine as a control. This chain joins TRBV2 and TRBJ1-2, with a tentative D call TRBD1 (5 bases). This chain's CDR3 is CARGGDFDVGYTF. The CDR3 DNA follows: TGTGCCAGGGGGGGAGATTTCGATGTTGGCTACACCTTC.